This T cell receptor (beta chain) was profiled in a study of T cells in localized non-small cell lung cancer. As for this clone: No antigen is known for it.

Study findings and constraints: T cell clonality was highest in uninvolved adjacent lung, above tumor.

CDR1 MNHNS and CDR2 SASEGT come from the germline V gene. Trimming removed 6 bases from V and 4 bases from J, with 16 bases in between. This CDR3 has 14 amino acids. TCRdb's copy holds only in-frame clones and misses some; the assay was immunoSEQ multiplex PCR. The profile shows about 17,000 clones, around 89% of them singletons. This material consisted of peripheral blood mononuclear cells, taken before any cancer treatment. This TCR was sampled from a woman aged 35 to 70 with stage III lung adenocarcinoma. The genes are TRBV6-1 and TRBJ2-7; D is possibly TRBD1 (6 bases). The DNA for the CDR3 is TGTGCCAGCAGCGTGGACAGTCTCTATTACGAGCAGTACTTC. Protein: CASSVDSLYYEQYF.